The 12 T cell receptor beta chains reported below all come from one sample, sequenced in a study of Tregs in tolerant kidney transplant recipients. Mixed chimerism was transient after nonmyeloablative marrow transplants from related graft donors. Measured with immunoSEQ multiplex PCR; TCRdb has only the in-frame clones, and not every one. The sample has about 64,000 clones, approximately 87% seen once. The sequencing here drew on CD4+ T cells from blood (PBMCs), taken 6 months after the transplant. These receptors all come from a human patient who received a combined kidney and bone marrow transplant. The graft donor may account for some of the T cells.

The CDR3 loop reads CASSEGPSGGYEQYF. Written as DNA, the CDR3 is TGTGCCAGCAGCGAGGGGCCTAGCGGGGGTTACGAGCAGTACTTC. The V call is TRBV7-3, the J call TRBJ2-7; 10 positions match TRBD2. Germline assignment: CDR1 SGHTA and CDR2 FQGTGA. The CDR3 has 15 amino acids. J lost 4 bases, V lost 5 bases, and 8 bases had no gene match.

This chain uses TRBV4-3 with TRBJ2-7; TRBD1 matches 7 bases. Trimming removed 0 bases from V and 4 bases from J; junction bases left unmatched: 9. The CDR3 covers 16 residues. CDR1 is LGHNA and CDR2 is YSLEER in the germline V gene. DNA of the CDR3: TGCGCCAGCAGCCAAGAATGGAACAGGGGTTCTTACGAGCAGTACTTC. Translation: CASSQEWNRGSYEQYF.

The V call is TRBV6-5, the J call TRBJ1-2; D perhaps matches TRBD1 (5 bases). This CDR3 spans 15 amino acids. V was trimmed by 4 bases and J by 3 bases, leaving 15 bases between them. Germline CDR1 is MNHEY and CDR2 is SVGAGI. The CDR3 DNA reads TGTGCCAGCAGTTCAACACCACCCAGGGACTATGGCTACACCTTC. Protein sequence: CASSSTPPRDYGYTF.

The V and J genes are TRBV10-1 and TRBJ2-1, with 14 bases lining up with TRBD2. The CDR3 contains 18 residues. V lost 5 bases, J lost 6 bases, and 12 bases stayed unmatched. Germline values: CDR1 WNHNN, CDR2 SYGVQD (reference sequence). The CDR3 region has the DNA TGCGCCAGCAGTCCCGGACTAGCGGGAGGTTCCTGCCCCAATGAGCAGTTCTTC. This sequence encodes CASSPGLAGGSCPNEQFF.

V is TRBV2 and J is TRBJ2-2, with TRBD2 identical over 13 bases. Germline-derived CDR1 and CDR2 are SNHLY and FYNNEI. Losses at the gene ends were 6 bases for V and 4 bases for J; bases not matched to a gene: 5. This CDR3 comprises 16 residues. The DNA for the CDR3 is TGTGCCAGCAGAATAGGGACTAGCGGGGTCACCGGGGAGCTGTTTTTT. It specifies CASRIGTSGVTGELFF.

This clone appeared a few times. The chain carries TRBV10-3 and TRBJ2-3, with D possibly matching TRBD2 (7 bases). CDR1 and CDR2 (germline): ENHRY, SYGVKD. The CDR3 sequence is 12 residues long. V lost 6 bases and J 5 bases, leaving 9 bases between the germline ends. CDR3 in amino acids: CAISGGQDTQYF. DNA of the CDR3: TGTGCCATCAGCGGGGGGCAAGATACGCAGTATTTT.

The chain couples TRBV4-3 to TRBJ2-7; D may be TRBD1 (6 bases). Between the trimmed V and J ends, which lost 0 bases and 3 bases, there was a span of 12 bases. The CDR3 loop spans 15 amino acids. CDR1 and CDR2 (germline): LGHNA, YSLEER. The CDR3 DNA reads as TGCGCCAGCAGCCAAGATCCCAGGGGAAGCTACGAGCAGTACTTC. Translating gives CASSQDPRGSYEQYF.

The chain carries TRBV19 and TRBJ2-7, with TRBD1 matching 7 bases. Germline loops: CDR1 LNHDA, CDR2 SQIVND (reference sequence). The ends lost 4 bases at V and 7 bases at J; junction bases unmatched: 10. The CDR3 contains 14 residues. The CDR3 loop reads CASSTPGGVQEQYF. As DNA, the CDR3 is TGTGCCAGTAGTACCCCAGGGGGAGTTCAGGAGCAGTACTTC.

J is TRBJ2-7 and V is TRBV5-1; the match to TRBD1 covers 7 bases. Germline loops: CDR1 SGHRS, CDR2 YFSETQ. With V trimmed by 2 bases and J by 2 bases, 1 base remained unmatched. The CDR3 sequence is 13 residues long. The CDR3 bases are TGCGCCAGCAGCTTCGACAGGGCCTACGAGCAGTACTTC. Translation gives CASSFDRAYEQYF.

This chain uses TRBV4-1 with TRBJ2-7; 14 positions match TRBD2. Unmatched junction bases numbered 5, after V lost 4 bases and J lost 3 bases. The CDR3 sequence is 16 residues long. Germline lookup yields CDR1 MGHRA and CDR2 YSYEKL. The CDR3 spells CASSRGLAGDNYEQYF. In nucleotides, the CDR3 is TGCGCCAGCAGCCGGGGACTAGCGGGGGACAACTACGAGCAGTACTTC.

The rearrangement uses TRBV21-1 and TRBJ2-7; the table's D call, TRBD1, was not checked against the DNA. TRBV21-1 is flagged as a pseudogene. This CDR3 has 15 amino acids. Here the CDR3 DNA reads TGTGCCAGCATGTCAACAGGTTGTAGCTCCTACGAGCAGTACTTC. This sequence encodes CASMSTGCSSYEQYF.

The chain links TRBV7-9 to TRBJ2-3; 13 positions agree with TRBD2. J was trimmed by 6 bases and V by 3 bases; bases with no gene match: 9. The CDR3 length is 17 residues. The V gene's germline CDR1 is SEHNR and CDR2 FQNEAQ (reference sequence). CDR3 coding DNA: TGTGCCAGCAGCTTCTACGGCACTAGCGGGGGGGCCGATACGCAGTATTTT. Its protein is CASSFYGTSGGADTQYF.